This T cell receptor (beta chain) was identified in a study of blood T cell repertoires in COVID-19. On the study more broadly: Material from acute and convalescent COVID-19 was sourced from the United States, Italy and Spain. Sample material is recorded as cDNA or gDNA derived from T cells, B-cell-depleted T cells, or PBMCs.

CDR1 and CDR2 from the germline V gene are LNHDA and SQIVND (reference sequence). The CDR3 sequence is 15 residues long. V was clipped by 2 bases and J by 4 bases; unmatched bases: 5. In the source study's methods: Estimated nucleated cell counts came from reference gene primer amplification. The protocol was immunoSEQ multiplex PCR, while the TCRdb copy is restricted to in-frame clones and leaves out a portion. The V and J calls and the clone size are those of that table, but D and trimming were determined from the DNA. The table records about 60,000 clones, 91% of them present only once. The chain links TRBV19 to TRBJ1-1, with 9 bases identical to TRBD1. The sequencing sample was made of peripheral blood. The TCR originated in a man in his sixties with acute or convalescent COVID-19. The CDR3: CASSISQGASTEAFF. Here the CDR3 DNA reads TGTGCCAGTAGTATATCACAGGGGGCCAGCACTGAAGCTTTCTTT.